This T cell receptor (beta chain) was recovered during a study of T-cell reconstitution after alpha-beta-depleted transplantation in children. This CDR3 has 14 amino acids. Unmatched junction bases numbered 5, after V lost 4 bases and J lost 2 bases. Germline V gene sequence: CDR1 SNHLY, CDR2 FYNNEI. A library of TCRbeta sequences, prepared with unique molecular identifiers, was generated. From the PCR reads, TCRdb called clonotypes with MiXCR, one entry per CDR3 protein. The table has more than 120,000 distinct CDR3 sequences, 8% to 10% seen once. This clonotype was counted many times. Its antigen is as yet unknown. Study-wide results and caveats: Expanded graft clones, several hundred of them, were reportedly the source of alpha-beta T cells about two months after transplant. Recipient T cells and thymic progenitors that survived gave rise to the high TCRbeta diversity observed at day 60 in some patients. A year post-transplant, T-cell counts and diversity derived mostly from newly produced T cells.

Sequenced here: PBMCs, mostly from graft donor cells, sampled 180 days after TCRalphabeta/CD19-depleted stem cell transplant. This chain joins TRBV2 and TRBJ2-7, with 7 bases aligning to TRBD2. This receptor was identified in a female patient between 2 and 15 years old who had a stem cell transplant for congenital amegakaryocytic thrombocytopenia, so the T cells may come from the graft donor. CDR3 sequence (DNA): TGTGCCAGCAGTGTTGCGGGAGTTGCCTACGAGCAGTACTTC. Amino acids: CASSVAGVAYEQYF.